This is a list of T cell receptor beta chains from one sample in a study of graft-versus-host responses after intestinal transplantation. These receptors' antigens are unknown. TCRdb keeps only in-frame clones here, not all; method: immunoSEQ multiplex PCR. The sample holds 150,000 or so clones, about nine tenths seen once. Sequencing was performed on unstimulated CD4+ T cells sorted from spleen or lymph node cells, taken before intestinal transplant. The receptors shown here come from a human donor who received an intestinal transplant. Both conserved end residues are part of each CDR3. D genes are given only for firm matches. The size entry is marked missing in some rows and otherwise reads once, few, many or a size class.

size: -; D: TRBD1; J: TRBJ2-7; V: TRBV23-1; DNA: TGCGCCAGCAGTCCCAGGGGGTACGAGCAGTACTTC; CDR3: CASSPRGYEQYF
size: -; D: TRBD1; J: TRBJ2-7; V: TRBV27; DNA: TGTGCCAGCAGGGACAGGAGCTCCTACGAGCAGTACTTC; CDR3: CASRDRSSYEQYF
size: -; D: -; J: TRBJ2-6; V: TRBV7-2; DNA: TGTGCCAGCAGCTATACAGGAACCTCTGGGGCCAACGTCCTGACTTTC; CDR3: CASSYTGTSGANVLTF
size: -; D: -; J: TRBJ2-3; V: TRBV5-6; DNA: TGTGCCAGCAGCTTCGCGTCTCCCGGAGATACGCAGTATTTT; CDR3: CASSFASPGDTQYF
size: -; D: -; J: TRBJ1-1; V: TRBV30; DNA: TGTGCCTGGAGCTCAACCCGGGGCACTGAAGCTTTCTTT; CDR3: CAWSSTRGTEAFF
size: -; D: TRBD1; J: TRBJ1-4; V: TRBV14; DNA: TGTGCCAGCAGCCAAGATACAGGACAGGGTAGAGTAAAACTGTTTTTT; CDR3: CASSQDTGQGRVKLFF
size: -; D: -; J: TRBJ1-5; V: TRBV4-3; DNA: TGCGCCAGCAGCCTCAATAGAGGAGGGGATCAGCCCCAGCATTTT; CDR3: CASSLNRGGDQPQHF
size: -; D: -; J: TRBJ1-6; V: TRBV21-1; DNA: TGTGCCAGCATAGGCAATAATTCACCCCTCCACTTT; CDR3: CASIGNNSPLHF
size: -; D: -; J: TRBJ2-7; V: TRBV28; DNA: TGTGCCAGCAGTTCCGGGTGGGACCGCACCTACGAGCAGTACTTC; CDR3: CASSSGWDRTYEQYF
size: few; D: TRBD1; J: TRBJ2-7; V: TRBV29-1; DNA: TGCAGCGTAGGTACCGGGACAGGGAGCTCCTACGAGCAGTACTTC; CDR3: CSVGTGTGSSYEQYF
size: -; D: -; J: TRBJ1-4; V: TRBV4-1; DNA: TGCGCCAGCAGCCAACACTCCACACGTGAAAAACTGTTTTTT; CDR3: CASSQHSTREKLFF
size: -; D: TRBD2; J: TRBJ2-1; V: TRBV2; DNA: TGTGCCAGCTACGTCGCGGGAGCGGATGGGGAGCAGTTCTTC; CDR3: CASYVAGADGEQFF
size: -; D: -; J: TRBJ2-7; V: TRBV28; DNA: TGTGCCAGCGCCCCGGGGGCCTACGAGCAGTACTTC; CDR3: CASAPGAYEQYF
size: -; D: -; J: TRBJ2-3; V: TRBV28; DNA: TGTGCCAGCAGTCGCCCCGTCCCGGATACGCAGTATTTT; CDR3: CASSRPVPDTQYF
size: -; D: -; J: TRBJ2-1; V: TRBV29-1; DNA: TGCAGCGTTGAAGATAGCCTGCCCCGGGGAGATGAGCAGTTCTTC; CDR3: CSVEDSLPRGDEQFF
size: -; D: -; J: TRBJ2-1; V: TRBV18; DNA: TGTGCCAGCTCACCTTGGAGCACCACCTACAGGGAGCAGTTCTTC; CDR3: CASSPWSTTYREQFF
size: -; D: -; J: TRBJ2-4; V: TRBV28; DNA: TGTGCCAGCACTCAGGAAAACATTCAGTACTTC; CDR3: CASTQENIQYF
size: -; D: TRBD1; J: TRBJ2-1; V: TRBV5-1; DNA: TGCGCCAGCAGCTTGTCAGGGACAGGACACAATGAGCAGTTCTTC; CDR3: CASSLSGTGHNEQFF
size: -; D: -; J: TRBJ2-7; V: TRBV7-6; DNA: TGTGCCAGCAGCTTAGTGGACACCCCTGGTTCCTACGAGCAGTACTTC; CDR3: CASSLVDTPGSYEQYF
size: once; D: TRBD2; J: TRBJ2-1; V: TRBV19; DNA: TGTGCCAGTAGAACACTAGCGGGAGGGCCCAATGAGCAGTTCTTC; CDR3: CASRTLAGGPNEQFF
size: -; D: -; J: TRBJ1-1; V: TRBV27; DNA: TGTGCCAGCAGTGCAAGGGGGAACACTGAAGCTTTCTTT; CDR3: CASSARGNTEAFF
size: -; D: -; J: TRBJ2-7; V: TRBV27; DNA: TGTGCCAGCAGTCCATCCGGAGACAGGTTTTTCTCCTACGAGCAGTACTTC; CDR3: CASSPSGDRFFSYEQYF
size: -; D: -; J: TRBJ1-1; V: TRBV28; DNA: TGTGCCAGCAGTTTGCAGGGATCGGGCACTGAAGCTTTCTTT; CDR3: CASSLQGSGTEAFF
size: -; D: -; J: TRBJ2-1; V: TRBV5-1; DNA: TGCGCCAGCAGCTCGGAGGGGGCGGTCAATGAGCAGTTCTTC; CDR3: CASSSEGAVNEQFF
size: -; D: -; J: TRBJ2-1; V: TRBV7-6; DNA: TGTGCCAGCAGCTTAGGCGTGGGGGCCAATGAGCAGTTCTTC; CDR3: CASSLGVGANEQFF
size: -; D: TRBD1; J: TRBJ2-7; V: TRBV11-2; DNA: TGTGCCAGCAGCTTAAGCACAGGGGGCTACGAGCAGTACTTC; CDR3: CASSLSTGGYEQYF
size: -; D: TRBD2; J: TRBJ2-3; V: TRBV10-2; DNA: TGCGCCAGCACCGACCCTGTGGGTAGCGGGAGATGGGCAGATACGCAGTATTTT; CDR3: CASTDPVGSGRWADTQYF